These 6 T cell receptor beta chains came from one sample sequenced in a study of cytomegalovirus exposure and HLA in healthy donors. PCR amplification relied on 60 Vbeta primers (plus 13 Jbeta primers). Assay: immunoSEQ multiplex PCR; the TCRdb copy retains only in-frame clones and omits some. Of some 180,000 clones detected, about 13% appear once; the ten largest clones hold about 7.8%. The sequenced sample was PBMCs. The receptors originated from a man aged 50 to 59 in good health and CMV-seropositive.

The genes are TRBV30 and TRBJ2-3; a weak D match, TRBD1 (6 bases). Germline CDR1 reads GTSNPN; CDR2 reads SVGIG (reference sequence). This CDR3 contains 13 residues. V was pared by 4 bases and J by 0 bases, with 8 bases between. The CDR3 reads CAWNRVSTDTQYF. Here the CDR3 DNA reads TGTGCCTGGAACAGGGTAAGCACAGATACGCAGTATTTT. The full variable domain, with the rest looked up from reference TRBV30 and TRBJ2-3, is SQTIHQWPATLVQPVGSPLSLECTVEGTSNPNLYWYRQAAGRGLQLLFYSVGIGQISSEVPQNLSASRPQDRQFILSSKKLLLSDSGFYLCAWNRVSTDTQYFGPGTRLTVL.

The table lists this clone with a few counts. J is TRBJ1-1 and V is TRBV7-2, with TRBD1 matching 8 bases. CDR3 length: 14 residues. Germline loops: CDR1 SGHTA, CDR2 FQGNSA. Trimming took 3 bases from V and 1 from J; bases not matched to a gene: 1. DNA of the CDR3: TGTGCCAGCAGCTTCGGACAGGGGAACACTGAAGCTTTCTTT. As protein: CASSFGQGNTEAFF.

This clone was seen a handful of times. The chain joins TRBV5-1 to TRBJ2-6; no definite D call. The V end was cut by 2 bases, the J end by 4 bases, with 4 bases between. Germline V gives CDR1 SGHRS, CDR2 YFSETQ. The CDR3 sequence is 13 residues long. In nucleotides, the CDR3 is TGCGCCAGCAGCTTCCAGGGGGCCAACGTCCTGACTTTC. The encoded protein is CASSFQGANVLTF.

This clone came up a few times. The chain carries TRBV5-1 and TRBJ1-1; D unclear. The V gene lost 0 bases and the J gene lost 4 bases, with 7 bases spanning the gap. The CDR3 covers 13 residues. Germline V gene data show CDR1 as SGHRS and CDR2 as YFSETQ. The CDR3 coding sequence is TGCGCCAGCAGCTTGGCCGGGAGCACTGAAGCTTTCTTT. Amino acids: CASSLAGSTEAFF.

The chain links TRBV9 to TRBJ2-5; the D is unclear. Germline V CDR1 and CDR2: SGDLS, YYNGEE. Deletions cut 2 bases from V and 4 bases from J, with 12 bases between. This CDR3 is built from 14 residues. Written as DNA, the CDR3 is TGTGCCAGCAGCGTCCCCCCCACGGGAGAGACCCAGTACTTC. Its translation is CASSVPPTGETQYF.

This chain joins TRBV4-1 and TRBJ2-5; TRBD1 might be the D (6 bases). CDR1 MGHRA and CDR2 YSYEKL come from the germline V gene. The CDR3 has 18 amino acids. Trimming removed 2 bases at V and 4 bases at J, with 23 bases between. CDR3 protein: CASSQQTSRQGFLETQYF. For the CDR3, the DNA is TGCGCCAGCAGCCAACAAACTTCCCGGCAGGGGTTTTTAGAGACCCAGTACTTC.